Listed below are T cell receptor beta chains from one sample, sequenced in a study of human T cells and chemical hapten exposure. MiXCR, applied by TCRdb to the RACE reads, yields one record per CDR3 protein. The repertoire consists of fewer than 140,000 distinct CDR3 sequences, with about 12% occurring once and the leading ten covering 1.6%. The sample here was whole blood, taken in connection with sensitization to the hapten diphenylcyclopropenone (DPC). Receptors were obtained from a woman aged 50 to 60 with alopecia areata. Some clones in this sample may be carry-over from other donors' samples. Each CDR3 is given with its conserved first and last residue.

v_gene | len | CDR3aa
TRBV4-1 | 16 | CASSQPSAGLMNEQFF
TRBV7-2 | 16 | CASSSQGQGYNSPLHF
TRBV9 | 15 | CASSVGPGNSYEQYF
TRBV5-5 | 14 | CASSADLGYGEQYF
TRBV28 | 13 | CASTTGGSYEQYF
TRBV7-6 | 15 | CASSLGGDGAYEQYF
TRBV7-2 | 16 | CASSLPPGQTNSPLHF
TRBV9 | 14 | CASSPTSLSYEQYF
TRBV5-6 | 14 | CASSYGTGVEKLFF
TRBV29-1 | 11 | CSPTVYNEQFF
TRBV28 | 14 | CASSSGQGSAKRFF
TRBV14 | 14 | CASSQVMSQPDAFF
TRBV2 | 15 | CASSAPRGGSQPQHF